This TCR beta chain was identified in a study of blood T cell repertoires in COVID-19. Trimming took off 2 bases at V and 1 base at J, with 11 bases between the two ends. The germline V gene has CDR1 LNHDA and CDR2 SQIVND (reference sequence). The CDR3 totals 15 residues. Using immunoSEQ multiplex PCR, the repertoire was profiled, and TCRdb retains in-frame clones only, with some absent. In the table there are over 150,000 clones, more than 60% of which are singletons. This TCR came from a woman in her forties or fifties with acute or convalescent COVID-19. What was sequenced was peripheral blood. The chain recombines TRBV19 with TRBJ1-1; D remains ambiguous. Here the CDR3 reads CASSIRRDGNTEAFF. In nucleotides, the CDR3 is TGTGCCAGTAGTATAAGGAGAGACGGGAACACTGAAGCTTTCTTT.